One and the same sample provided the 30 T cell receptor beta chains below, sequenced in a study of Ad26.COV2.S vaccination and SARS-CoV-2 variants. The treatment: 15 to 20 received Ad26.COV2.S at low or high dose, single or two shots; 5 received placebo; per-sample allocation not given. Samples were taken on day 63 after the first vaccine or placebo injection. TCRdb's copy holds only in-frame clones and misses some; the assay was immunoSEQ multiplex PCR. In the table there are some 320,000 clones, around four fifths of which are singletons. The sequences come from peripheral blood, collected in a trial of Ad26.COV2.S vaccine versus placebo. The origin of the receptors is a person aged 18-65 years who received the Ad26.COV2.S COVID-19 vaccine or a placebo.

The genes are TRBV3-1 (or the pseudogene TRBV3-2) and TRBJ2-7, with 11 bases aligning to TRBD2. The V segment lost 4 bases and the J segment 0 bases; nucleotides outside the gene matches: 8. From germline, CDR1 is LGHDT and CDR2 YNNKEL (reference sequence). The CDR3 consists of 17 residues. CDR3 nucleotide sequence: TGTGCCAGCAGCCGCCAATGGACTAGCGGGTTCTCCTACGAGCAGTACTTC. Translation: CASSRQWTSGFSYEQYF.

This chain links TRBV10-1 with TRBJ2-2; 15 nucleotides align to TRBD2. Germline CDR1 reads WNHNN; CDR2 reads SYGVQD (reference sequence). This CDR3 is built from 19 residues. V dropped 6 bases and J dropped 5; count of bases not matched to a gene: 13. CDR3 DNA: TGCGCCAGCAGGGGGGCACGGACTAGCGGGGGGGCCGTGACCGGGGAGCTGTTTTTT. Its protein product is CASRGARTSGGAVTGELFF.

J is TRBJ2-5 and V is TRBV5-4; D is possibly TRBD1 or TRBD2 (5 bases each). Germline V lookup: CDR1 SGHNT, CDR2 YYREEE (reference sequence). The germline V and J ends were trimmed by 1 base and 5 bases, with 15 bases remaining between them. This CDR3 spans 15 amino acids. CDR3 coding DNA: TGTGCCAGCAGCTTGTTCGGGGCGAAGGGGGAGACCCAGTACTTC. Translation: CASSLFGAKGETQYF. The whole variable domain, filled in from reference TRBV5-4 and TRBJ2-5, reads ETGVTQSPTHLIKTRGQQVTLRCSSQSGHNTVSWYQQALGQGPQFIFQYYREEENGRGNFPPRFSGLQFPNYSSELNVNALELDDSALYLCASSLFGAKGETQYFGPGTRLLVL.

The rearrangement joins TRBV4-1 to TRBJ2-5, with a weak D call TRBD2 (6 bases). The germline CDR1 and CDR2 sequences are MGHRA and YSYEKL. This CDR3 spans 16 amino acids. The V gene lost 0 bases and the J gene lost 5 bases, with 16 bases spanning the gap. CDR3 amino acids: CASSQEFGGGWETQYF. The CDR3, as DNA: TGCGCCAGCAGCCAAGAGTTCGGGGGAGGATGGGAGACCCAGTACTTC.

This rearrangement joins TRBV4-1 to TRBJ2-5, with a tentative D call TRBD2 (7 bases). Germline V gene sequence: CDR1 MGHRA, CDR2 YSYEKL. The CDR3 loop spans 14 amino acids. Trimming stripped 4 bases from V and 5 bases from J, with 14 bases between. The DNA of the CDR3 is TGCGCCAGCAGCCCGAACGGGGGGCAGGAGACCCAGTACTTC. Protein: CASSPNGGQETQYF.

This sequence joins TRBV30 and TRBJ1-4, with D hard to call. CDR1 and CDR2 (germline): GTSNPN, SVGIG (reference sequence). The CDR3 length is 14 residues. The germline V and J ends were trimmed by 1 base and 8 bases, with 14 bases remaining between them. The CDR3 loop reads CAWSDGPILEKLFF. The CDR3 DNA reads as TGTGCCTGGAGTGACGGACCGATCTTGGAAAAACTGTTTTTT.

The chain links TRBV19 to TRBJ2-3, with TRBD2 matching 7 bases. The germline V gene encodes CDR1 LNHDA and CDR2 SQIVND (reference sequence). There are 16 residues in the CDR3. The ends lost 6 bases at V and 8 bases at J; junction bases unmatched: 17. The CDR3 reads CASSRSFGLRGGTQYF. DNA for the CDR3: TGTGCCAGTAGCCGATCTTTCGGATTGCGCGGGGGTACGCAGTATTTT. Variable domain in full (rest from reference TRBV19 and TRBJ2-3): DGGITQSPKYLFRKEGQNVTLSCEQNLNHDAMYWYRQDPGQGLRLIYYSQIVNDFQKGDIAEGYSVSREKKESFPLTVTSAQKNPTAFYLCASSRSFGLRGGTQYFGPGTRLTVL.

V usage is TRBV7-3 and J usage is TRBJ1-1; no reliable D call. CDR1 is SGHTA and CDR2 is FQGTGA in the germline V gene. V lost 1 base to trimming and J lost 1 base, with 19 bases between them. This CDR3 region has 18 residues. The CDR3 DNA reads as TGTGCCAGCAGCTTAATGATCCCCTGGCAGACCCCGAACACTGAAGCTTTCTTT. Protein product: CASSLMIPWQTPNTEAFF.

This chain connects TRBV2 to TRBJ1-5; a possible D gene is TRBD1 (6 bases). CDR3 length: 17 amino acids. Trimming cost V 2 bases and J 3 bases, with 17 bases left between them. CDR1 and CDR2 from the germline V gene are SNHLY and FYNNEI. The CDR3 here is CASSEFSGGINNQPQHF. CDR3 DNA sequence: TGTGCCAGCAGTGAATTCTCTGGGGGCATTAACAATCAGCCCCAGCATTTT.

CDR3 amino acids: CATGTEVRETQYF. The CDR3 nucleotides are TGTGCCACCGGGACAGAAGTCAGGGAGACCCAGTACTTC. The rearrangement joins TRBV24-1 to TRBJ2-5; the match to TRBD1 covers 7 bases. The CDR3 contains 13 residues. V trimming: 9 bases; J trimming: 5 bases; junction bases outside the gene matches: 8. Germline loops: CDR1 KGHDR, CDR2 SFDVKD.

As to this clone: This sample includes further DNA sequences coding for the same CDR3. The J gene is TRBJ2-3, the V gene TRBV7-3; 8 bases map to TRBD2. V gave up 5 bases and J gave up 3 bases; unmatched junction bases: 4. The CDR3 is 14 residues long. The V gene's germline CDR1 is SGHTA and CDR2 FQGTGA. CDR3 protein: CASSRSGGTDTQYF. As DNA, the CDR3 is TGTGCCAGCAGCAGAAGCGGGGGAACAGATACGCAGTATTTT.

CDR3 amino acids: CASKPARGGGEQYF. Here the CDR3 DNA reads TGTGCCAGCAAACCTGCTCGAGGGGGGGGCGAGCAGTACTTC. The V call is TRBV6-5, the J call TRBJ2-7; possible D gene TRBD2, 7 bases. Trimming left V 7 bases short and J 6 bases short, with 19 bases between. This CDR3 is built from 14 residues. In germline, CDR1 is MNHEY, CDR2 SVGAGI.

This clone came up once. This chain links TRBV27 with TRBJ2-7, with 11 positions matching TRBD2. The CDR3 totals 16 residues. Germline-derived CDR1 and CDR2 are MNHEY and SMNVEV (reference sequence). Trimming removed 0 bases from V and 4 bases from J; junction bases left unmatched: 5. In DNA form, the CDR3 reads TGTGCCAGCAGTTTATCGGCTAGCGGGGGGTATTACGAGCAGTACTTC. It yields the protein CASSLSASGGYYEQYF.

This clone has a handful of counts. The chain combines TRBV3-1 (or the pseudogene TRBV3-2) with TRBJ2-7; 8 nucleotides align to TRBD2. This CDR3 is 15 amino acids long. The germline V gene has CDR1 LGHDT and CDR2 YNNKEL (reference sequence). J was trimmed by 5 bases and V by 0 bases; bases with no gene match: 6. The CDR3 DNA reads TGTGCCAGCAGCCAAGATCCGGGGGGGCCGGACGAGCAGTACTTC. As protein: CASSQDPGGPDEQYF.

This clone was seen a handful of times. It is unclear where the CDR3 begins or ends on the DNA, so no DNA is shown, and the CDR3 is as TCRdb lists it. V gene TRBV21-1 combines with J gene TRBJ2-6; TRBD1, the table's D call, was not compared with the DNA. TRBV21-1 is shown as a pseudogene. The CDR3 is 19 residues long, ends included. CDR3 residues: CASSRTWGQGSSGANVLTF.

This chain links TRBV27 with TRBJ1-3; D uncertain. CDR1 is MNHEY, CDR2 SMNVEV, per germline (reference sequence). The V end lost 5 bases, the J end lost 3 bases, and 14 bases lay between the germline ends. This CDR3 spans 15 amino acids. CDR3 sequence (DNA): TGTGCCAGCAGTGCCCTGGCCGAGTTTGGAAACACCATATATTTT. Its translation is CASSALAEFGNTIYF.

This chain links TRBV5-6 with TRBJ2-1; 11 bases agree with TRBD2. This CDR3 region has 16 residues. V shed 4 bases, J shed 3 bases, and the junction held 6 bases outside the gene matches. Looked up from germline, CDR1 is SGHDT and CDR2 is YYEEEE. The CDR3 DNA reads TGTGCCAGCAGCACCACTACTAGCGGGGGCTACAATGAGCAGTTCTTC. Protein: CASSTTTSGGYNEQFF.

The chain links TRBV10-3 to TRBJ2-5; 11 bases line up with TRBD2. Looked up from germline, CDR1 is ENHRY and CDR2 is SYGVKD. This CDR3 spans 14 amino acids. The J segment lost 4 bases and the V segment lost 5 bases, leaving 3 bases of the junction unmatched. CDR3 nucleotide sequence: TGTGCCATCAGTCCAGGACTAGCGGGAGAGACCCAGTACTTC. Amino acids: CAISPGLAGETQYF.

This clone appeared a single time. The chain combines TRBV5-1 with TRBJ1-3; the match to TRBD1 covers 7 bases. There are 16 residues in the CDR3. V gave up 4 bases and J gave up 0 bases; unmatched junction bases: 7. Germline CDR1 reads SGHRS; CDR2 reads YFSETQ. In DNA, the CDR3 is TGCGCCAGCAGCCGGGGGACAGACAGCTCTGGAAACACCATATATTTT. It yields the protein CASSRGTDSSGNTIYF.

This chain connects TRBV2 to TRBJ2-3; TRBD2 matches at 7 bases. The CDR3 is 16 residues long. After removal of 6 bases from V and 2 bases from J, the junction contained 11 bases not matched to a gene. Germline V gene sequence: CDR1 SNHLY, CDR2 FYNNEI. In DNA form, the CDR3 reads TGTGCCAGCAGGGCCGGACTAGATGGGTCCACAGATACGCAGTATTTT. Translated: CASRAGLDGSTDTQYF.

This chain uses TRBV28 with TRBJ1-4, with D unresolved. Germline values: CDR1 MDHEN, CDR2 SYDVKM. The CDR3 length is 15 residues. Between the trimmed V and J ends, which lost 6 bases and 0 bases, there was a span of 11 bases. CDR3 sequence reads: CASSLTATTNEKLFF. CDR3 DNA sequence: TGTGCCAGCAGCCTTACAGCGACAACTAATGAAAAACTGTTTTTT.

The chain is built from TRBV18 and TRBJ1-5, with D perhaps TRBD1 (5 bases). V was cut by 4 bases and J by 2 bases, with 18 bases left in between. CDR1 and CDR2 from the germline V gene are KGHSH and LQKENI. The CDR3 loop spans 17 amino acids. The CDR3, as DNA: TGTGCCAGCTCACTAGGGACCTGGGGGGAACGCAATCAGCCCCAGCATTTT. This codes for CASSLGTWGERNQPQHF. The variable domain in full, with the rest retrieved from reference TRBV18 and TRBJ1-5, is NAGVMQNPRHLVRRRGQEARLRCSPMKGHSHVYWYRQLPEEGLKFMVYLQKENIIDESGMPKERFSAEFPKEGPSILRIQQVVRGDSAAYFCASSLGTWGERNQPQHFGDGTRLSIL.

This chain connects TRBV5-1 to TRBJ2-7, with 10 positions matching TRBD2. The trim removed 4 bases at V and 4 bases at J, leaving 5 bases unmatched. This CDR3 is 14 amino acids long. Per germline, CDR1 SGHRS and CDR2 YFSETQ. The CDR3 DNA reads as TGCGCCAGCAGCCCTAGCGGGGGAAGTTACGAGCAGTACTTC. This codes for CASSPSGGSYEQYF. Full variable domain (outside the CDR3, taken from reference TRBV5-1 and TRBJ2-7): KAGVTQTPRYLIKTRGQQVTLSCSPISGHRSVSWYQQTPGQGLQFLFEYFSETQRNKGNFPGRFSGRQFSNSRSEMNVSTLELGDSALYLCASSPSGGSYEQYFGPGTRLTVT.

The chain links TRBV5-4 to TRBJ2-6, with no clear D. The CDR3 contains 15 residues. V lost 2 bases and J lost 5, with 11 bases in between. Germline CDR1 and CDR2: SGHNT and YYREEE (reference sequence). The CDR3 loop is CASSLPGLRANVLTF. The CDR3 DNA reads TGTGCCAGCAGCTTACCAGGTCTTCGGGCCAACGTCCTGACTTTC.

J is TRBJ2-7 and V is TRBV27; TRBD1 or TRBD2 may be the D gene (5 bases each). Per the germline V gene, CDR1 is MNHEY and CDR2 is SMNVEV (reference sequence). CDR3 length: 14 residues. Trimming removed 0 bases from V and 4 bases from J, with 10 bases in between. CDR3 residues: CASSLSIGAYEQYF. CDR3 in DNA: TGTGCCAGCAGTTTATCCATCGGGGCGTACGAGCAGTACTTC.

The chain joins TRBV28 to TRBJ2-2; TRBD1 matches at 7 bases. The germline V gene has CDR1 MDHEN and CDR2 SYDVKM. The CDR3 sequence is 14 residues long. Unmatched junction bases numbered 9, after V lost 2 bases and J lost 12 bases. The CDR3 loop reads CASSLPGQPRKLFF. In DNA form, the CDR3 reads TGTGCCAGCAGTTTACCGGGACAGCCGAGGAAGCTGTTTTTT. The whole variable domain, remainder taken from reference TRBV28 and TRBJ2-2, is DVKVTQSSRYLVKRTGEKVFLECVQDMDHENMFWYRQDPGLGLRLIYFSYDVKMKEKGDIPEGYSVSREKKERFSLILESASTNQTSMYLCASSLPGQPRKLFFGEGSRLTVL.

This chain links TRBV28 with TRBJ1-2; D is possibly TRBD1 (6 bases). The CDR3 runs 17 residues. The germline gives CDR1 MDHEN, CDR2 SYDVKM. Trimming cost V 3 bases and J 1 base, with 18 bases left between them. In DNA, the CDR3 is TGTGCCAGCAGTTTGGTTGGGGGCTCCCTGGATAACTATGGCTACACCTTC. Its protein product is CASSLVGGSLDNYGYTF.

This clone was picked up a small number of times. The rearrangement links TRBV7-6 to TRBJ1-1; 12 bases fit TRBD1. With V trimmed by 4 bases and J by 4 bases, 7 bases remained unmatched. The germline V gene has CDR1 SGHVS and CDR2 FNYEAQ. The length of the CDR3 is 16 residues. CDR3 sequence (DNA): TGTGCCAGCAGCTCGGGACAGGGGGCGCAAGGCACTGAAGCTTTCTTT. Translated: CASSSGQGAQGTEAFF.

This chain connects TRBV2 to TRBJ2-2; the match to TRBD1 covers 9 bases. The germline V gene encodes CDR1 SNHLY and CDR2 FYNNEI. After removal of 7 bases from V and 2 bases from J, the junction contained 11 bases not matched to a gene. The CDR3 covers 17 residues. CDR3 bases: TGTGCCAGCACCCCATCACGGGACAGGGCCAACACCGGGGAGCTGTTTTTT. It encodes CASTPSRDRANTGELFF.

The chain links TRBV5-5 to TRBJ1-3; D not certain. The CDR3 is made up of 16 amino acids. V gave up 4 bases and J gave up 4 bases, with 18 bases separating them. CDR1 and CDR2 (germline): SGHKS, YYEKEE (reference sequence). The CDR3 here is CASSPGRVPLGNTIYF. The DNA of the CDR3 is TGTGCCAGCAGCCCCGGACGGGTGCCGTTGGGAAACACCATATATTTT.